This T cell receptor (beta chain) is from a study of tumor-infiltrating lymphocytes in glioblastoma multiforme. Germline V gene data show CDR1 as SGHAT and CDR2 as FQNNGV. This CDR3 contains 14 residues. Comments on this clonotype: Its specificity is unknown. The CDR3 carries no conserved terminal phenylalanine or tryptophan, so it likely arises from a read error.

Study results and caveats: Detected clone frequencies may not reflect cell counts, being RNA-based. The T cells in this sample were not sorted into functional subsets.

Multiple V-beta primers and a C-beta primer amplified TCRB from RNA. TCRB cDNA was made from around 450 ng total RNA. No unique molecular identifiers were described for these TCRB libraries. TCRdb ran MiXCR on the multiplex PCR reads and lists one entry per CDR3 protein. The sample lists more than 10,000 distinct CDR3 sequences, 65% to 75% occurring once. The chain combines TRBV11-2 with TRBJ2-3, with a possible D match to TRBD2 (6 bases). This clonotype originated in a male donor with glioblastoma. Sequenced: brain tumor tissue. Here the CDR3 DNA reads TGTGCCTGCAGCTTGGGACCCGGGGGAGATATGCAGTATTTA. Amino acid sequence: CACSLGPGGDMQYL.